This T cell receptor beta chain was recorded in a study of TIL therapy for anti-PD-1-resistant metastatic lung cancer. The libraries were made with immunoSEQ v3. Assay used: immunoSEQ multiplex PCR; TCRdb lists only in-frame clones, some missing. The top ten hold roughly 0.9% of the sample, which has about 15,000 clones, more than 75% seen once. Unmatched junction bases numbered 10, after V lost 5 bases and J lost 0 bases. Germline assignment: CDR1 MNHEY and CDR2 SMNVEV (reference sequence). The CDR3 extends over 18 amino acids. This clone occurred a few times. Time point specified: pre-treatment sample, taken before nivolumab and TIL therapy.

The specimen was blood, collected at baseline. The chain links TRBV27 to TRBJ1-6, with 7 bases fitting TRBD1. The receptor was isolated from a person between 25 and 80 years old with non-small cell lung cancer. CDR3 region: CASSPRQGSSSYNSPLHF. The CDR3 region has the DNA TGTGCCAGCAGTCCTAGACAGGGATCCAGCTCCTATAATTCACCCCTCCACTTT.